This paragraph reports one T cell receptor beta chain. Its cognate antigen is unknown. Using immunoSEQ multiplex PCR, the repertoire was profiled, and TCRdb retains in-frame clones only, with some absent. The sample has more than 65,000 clones; 60% to 80% are singletons. This sample was included in a study of OX40 agonist ivuxolimab in advanced cancers. Study details: Participants averaged approximately 65 years of age (range 23 to 79) and were around 80% male. One hepatocellular carcinoma and a couple of cutaneous melanoma patients partially responded.

V was clipped by 0 bases and J by 6 bases; unmatched bases: 12. Germline V gene data show CDR1 as SGHVS and CDR2 as FQNEAQ. The CDR3 totals 18 residues. Regarding the study as a whole: The specificity for antigen of the expanded peripheral T cells was not determined. Fewer expanded clones were found on average in CD4+ than in CD8+ T cells.

The specimen was CD4+ or CD8+ T cells sorted from blood, collected in a trial of the OX40 agonist ivuxolimab. V is TRBV7-8 and J is TRBJ1-5; TRBD1 matches at 9 bases. The TCR originated in an adult with an advanced solid tumor such as melanoma, head and neck, liver or kidney cancer. In nucleotides, the CDR3 is TGTGCCAGCAGCTTAGCGGCCCTGTGGGACAGGGAGGCTCAGCCCCAGCATTTT. This codes for CASSLAALWDREAQPQHF.